This T cell receptor (beta chain) originates from a study of cytomegalovirus exposure and HLA in healthy donors. Whole-study results and caveats: Within a later analysis, the majority of CMV-associated TCR beta chains appeared HLA-restricted. Earlier findings revealed that most TCR beta V segments proved productive either about 87% or about 30% of the time. The authors confirmed in vitro that a few CMV-associated chains were specific for CMV antigens.

In the PCR, 60 Vbeta and 13 Jbeta primers were used. TCRdb keeps only in-frame clones here, not all; method: immunoSEQ multiplex PCR. Counted here are 95,000 to 150,000 clones, around 84% occurring once; the ten biggest clones make up under 2%. The germline gives CDR1 LNHDA, CDR2 SQIVND (reference sequence). This CDR3 has 13 residues. J lost 10 bases, V lost 4 bases, and 0 bases had no gene match. Of note for this clone: Antigen: not known.

This TCR was recovered from a man aged 18-30 years in good health and CMV-seronegative. The gene calls are TRBV19 and TRBJ1-6; TRBD1 aligns across 11 bases. Sample: PBMCs. The CDR3 region is CASSRDRGSPLHF. The CDR3 DNA is TGTGCCAGTAGTAGGGACAGGGGGTCACCCCTCCACTTT. Using reference TRBV19 and TRBJ1-6 for the parts outside the CDR3, the full variable domain is DGGITQSPKYLFRKEGQNVTLSCEQNLNHDAMYWYRQDPGQGLRLIYYSQIVNDFQKGDIAEGYSVSREKKESFPLTVTSAQKNPTAFYLCASSRDRGSPLHFGNGTRLTVT.